This TCR beta chain emerged from a study of CD8 T cells in ankylosing spondylitis. Study-level results: There was reportedly significant enrichment of clones that were disease-linked in matched ankylosing spondylitis synovial fluid. Reactive arthritis synovial fluid and blood were previously reported to contain some motif variants. There was a TCR beta motif, made of several highly homologous variants, that appeared characteristic of ankylosing spondylitis blood.

V lost 4 bases to trimming and J lost 3 bases, with 10 bases between them. There are 14 residues in the CDR3. Germline values: CDR1 SEHNR, CDR2 FQNEAQ (reference sequence). This clonotype was seen only a few times. What it binds is unknown. TCRdb re-called the 5' RACE reads through MiXCR, storing one row per CDR3 protein. The sample records roughly 450,000 distinct CDR3 sequences, 25% to 30% being singletons. This rearrangement joins TRBV7-9 to TRBJ1-5; D ambiguous. Sequenced sample: blood, either unsorted or a sorted T cell fraction (not recorded which). The TCR was taken from a male donor with ankylosing spondylitis. In DNA, the CDR3 is TGTGCCAGCAGCTACGTGGGCTCCAATCAGCCCCAGCATTTT. Translating it yields CASSYVGSNQPQHF.